This TCR beta chain appears in the sequencing data of a study of T cell repertoires in cytomegalovirus infection. Study-level background: Use of recently identified HLA-C-restricted and well-studied HLA-B-restricted CMV epitopes was part of the study.

The CDR3 length is 16 residues. CDR1 and CDR2 (germline): SNHLY, FYNNEI. V lost 5 bases, J lost 6 bases, and 10 bases stayed unmatched. About this clonotype: Its antigen is still unknown.

A single record per CDR3 protein comes from TCRdb applying MiXCR to the reads. The sample lists hundreds of thousands of distinct CDR3 sequences, about 44% occurring once. The sequence was collected from a human donor in good health (CMV status not recorded). Some clones in this sample may be carry-over from other donors' samples. The sequenced sample was cultured PBMCs, obtained from culture after CMV antigen stimulation. The V call is TRBV2, the J call TRBJ1-6; 7 nucleotides match TRBD1. The CDR3 DNA reads as TGTGCCAGCAGTCTAGACAGGGCGAGGTTTAATTCACCCCTCCACTTT. Translating it yields CASSLDRARFNSPLHF. Complete variable domain (other parts from reference TRBV2 and TRBJ1-6): EPEVTQTPSHQVTQMGQEVILRCVPISNHLYFYWYRQILGQKVEFLVSFYNNEISEKSEIFDDQFSVERPDGSNFTLKIRSTKLEDSAMYFCASSLDRARFNSPLHFGNGTRLTVT.